These 25 T cell receptor beta chains were all obtained from the same sample, sequenced in a study of blood T cell repertoires in COVID-19. Sequenced by immunoSEQ multiplex PCR; TCRdb stores in-frame clones only, minus some. The sample yields about 250,000 clones, roughly 85% seen once. What was sequenced was PBMCs or T cells enriched from blood (not recorded which). The receptors originated from a woman aged 50 to 60 with acute COVID-19.

The chain links TRBV6-5 to TRBJ1-5; a possible D gene is TRBD1 (5 bases). The germline CDR1 and CDR2 sequences are MNHEY and SVGAGI. The CDR3 runs to 14 residues. V was clipped by 6 bases and J by 9 bases, with 18 bases between them. This CDR3 is CASRPGSGDGPQHF. DNA of the CDR3: TGTGCCAGCAGACCCGGGTCGGGGGACGGGCCCCAGCATTTT.

The rearrangement links TRBV9 to TRBJ1-6; the D gene is possibly TRBD1 (5 bases). V lost 0 bases, J lost 10 bases, and 14 bases lay in between. CDR1 is SGDLS and CDR2 is YYNGEE in the germline V gene. CDR3 size: 15 residues. CDR3 protein: CASSVDLAGNSPLHF. The CDR3 region has the DNA TGTGCCAGCAGCGTAGACCTTGCAGGGAACTCACCCCTCCACTTT. The variable domain in full, with the rest retrieved from reference TRBV9 and TRBJ1-6, is DSGVTQTPKHLITATGQRVTLRCSPRSGDLSVYWYQQSLDQGLQFLIQYYNGEERAKGNILERFSAQQFPDLHSELNLSSLELGDSALYFCASSVDLAGNSPLHFGNGTRLTVT.

The genes are TRBV5-4 and TRBJ2-2; the match to TRBD2 covers 8 bases. CDR3 length: 18 residues. Germline V lookup: CDR1 SGHNT, CDR2 YYREEE (reference sequence). V was clipped by 4 bases and J by 2 bases; unmatched bases: 13. This chain's CDR3 is CASSKFRSSGSNTGELFF. The CDR3, as DNA: TGTGCCAGCAGCAAGTTTCGTTCTAGCGGGTCCAACACCGGGGAGCTGTTTTTT. The variable domain in full, completed from reference TRBV5-4 and TRBJ2-2, reads ETGVTQSPTHLIKTRGQQVTLRCSSQSGHNTVSWYQQALGQGPQFIFQYYREEENGRGNFPPRFSGLQFPNYSSELNVNALELDDSALYLCASSKFRSSGSNTGELFFGEGSRLTVL.

V and J are TRBV19 and TRBJ2-5, with 7 bases identical to TRBD1. Germline CDR1 reads LNHDA; CDR2 reads SQIVND (reference sequence). The CDR3 spans 15 residues. The trim removed 5 bases at V and 1 base at J, leaving 7 bases unmatched. The CDR3 spells CASSPLTGSQETQYF. The CDR3 bases are TGTGCCAGTAGTCCCCTGACAGGGAGCCAAGAGACCCAGTACTTC.

This sequence joins TRBV6-4 and TRBJ1-2; TRBD1 aligns across 7 bases. The CDR3 consists of 13 residues. Germline-derived CDR1 and CDR2 are MRHNA and SNTAGT. After removal of 6 bases from V and 4 bases from J, the junction contained 5 bases not matched to a gene. As DNA, the CDR3 is TGTGCCAGCAGCGAGGGGGCGGGCTATGGCTACACCTTC. The encoded protein is CASSEGAGYGYTF.

V is TRBV9 and J is TRBJ1-6; TRBD1 matches 11 bases. This CDR3 region has 17 residues. J lost 9 bases, V lost 4 bases, and 12 bases had no gene match. Germline CDR1 is SGDLS and CDR2 is YYNGEE. DNA for the CDR3: TGTGCCAGCAGCCCGTCGGACAGGGGGCATTTCGTTTCACCCCTCCACTTT. Residues: CASSPSDRGHFVSPLHF.

This clone was recorded only once. The chain links TRBV2 to TRBJ2-5; D remains unclear. The CDR3 is made up of 10 amino acids. Germline CDR1 and CDR2: SNHLY and FYNNEI. V was cut by 8 bases and J by 4 bases, with 5 bases left in between. This chain's CDR3 is CASYGETQYF. The CDR3, as DNA: TGTGCCAGCTACGGAGAGACCCAGTACTTC. Drawing the rest from reference TRBV2 and TRBJ2-5, the complete variable domain is EPEVTQTPSHQVTQMGQEVILRCVPISNHLYFYWYRQILGQKVEFLVSFYNNEISEKSEIFDDQFSVERPDGSNFTLKIRSTKLEDSAMYFCASYGETQYFGPGTRLLVL.

The genes are TRBV4-2 and TRBJ2-5, with a weak D call TRBD1 (6 bases). The CDR3 is made up of 15 amino acids. Germline V gene data show CDR1 as LGHNA and CDR2 as YNFKEQ. With 1 base removed from V and 4 bases from J, the gap between germline ends came to 13 bases. CDR3 amino acids: CASSQGTGPGETQYF. The CDR3 DNA is TGTGCCAGCAGCCAAGGTACAGGGCCCGGAGAGACCCAGTACTTC.

The J gene is TRBJ1-4, the V gene TRBV6-6, with a tentative D call TRBD1 (6 bases). The CDR3 extends over 14 amino acids. Germline V lookup: CDR1 MNHNY, CDR2 SVGAGI (reference sequence). The V end was cut by 5 bases, the J end by 5 bases, with 12 bases between. The CDR3 DNA is TGTGCCAGCAGTATACAGGGCTTGAATGAAAAACTGTTTTTT. As protein: CASSIQGLNEKLFF.

This clone was detected a few times. The DNA of the CDR3 is TGTGCCAGCAGCGTGGCGGCCCGGGGGGCAAACTATGGCTACACCTTC. Residues: CASSVAARGANYGYTF. This chain connects TRBV9 to TRBJ1-2, with D tentatively TRBD1 (6 bases). The length of the CDR3 is 16 residues. CDR1 SGDLS and CDR2 YYNGEE come from the germline V gene. V lost 2 bases to trimming and J lost 2 bases, with 16 bases between them.

The V and J genes are TRBV7-2 and TRBJ1-2, with D perhaps matching TRBD1 (5 bases). The germline V gene encodes CDR1 SGHTA and CDR2 FQGNSA. The CDR3 covers 15 residues. V lost 5 bases and J lost 2, with 15 bases in between. CDR3 sequence (DNA): TGTGCCAGCAGCCCGATGGGGGGACGGAACTATGGCTACACCTTC. This translates into CASSPMGGRNYGYTF.

V and J are TRBV9 and TRBJ1-1; D is possibly TRBD1 (5 bases). Germline V gives CDR1 SGDLS, CDR2 YYNGEE. With 5 bases removed from V and 4 bases from J, the gap between germline ends came to 15 bases. The CDR3 is made up of 14 amino acids. The CDR3, as DNA: TGTGCCAGCAGGCCACTTGGGGCAGTCACTGAAGCTTTCTTT. It is translated as CASRPLGAVTEAFF.

CDR3 region: CSAREFFVYTF. As DNA, the CDR3 is TGCAGTGCTCGCGAGTTCTTTGTCTACACCTTC. The chain employs TRBV20-1 and TRBJ1-2; D remains unclear. Germline assignment: CDR1 DFQATT and CDR2 SNEGSKA (reference sequence). The CDR3 is 11 amino acids. Trimming took off 5 bases at V and 10 bases at J, with 14 bases between the two ends.

The chain combines TRBV12-5 with TRBJ1-6; maybe TRBD1 (6 bases). V lost 6 bases and J lost 7, with 13 bases in between. The germline gives CDR1 LGHNT, CDR2 FRNRAP. CDR3 length equals 14 residues. CDR3 nucleotides: TGTGCTAGTGGCGGGGCAGGGGAAAATTCACCCCTCCACTTT. Encoded protein: CASGGAGENSPLHF.

This rearrangement joins TRBV6-2 or TRBV6-3 to TRBJ2-1; 8 bases fit TRBD1. The V gene's germline CDR1 is MNHEY and CDR2 SVGEGT. After removal of 0 bases from V and 10 bases from J, the junction contained 8 bases not matched to a gene. CDR3 length: 15 residues. CDR3 loop: CASSYSPGQGQEQFF. The CDR3 nucleotides are TGTGCCAGCAGTTACTCCCCCGGACAGGGACAGGAGCAGTTCTTC.

The rearrangement uses TRBV11-2 and TRBJ2-7; 11 bases agree with TRBD2. Trimming removed 1 base from V and 3 bases from J; junction bases left unmatched: 8. The CDR3 has 17 amino acids. Germline V CDR1 and CDR2: SGHAT, FQNNGV. For the CDR3, the DNA is TGTGCCAGCAGCTTAGGGGAACTAGCGGGGGCCGTCTACGAGCAGTACTTC. This sequence encodes CASSLGELAGAVYEQYF. Full variable domain (missing parts from reference TRBV11-2 and TRBJ2-7): EAGVAQSPRYKIIEKRQSVAFWCNPISGHATLYWYQQILGQGPKLLIQFQNNGVVDDSQLPKDRFSAERLKGVDSTLKIQPAKLEDSAVYLCASSLGELAGAVYEQYFGPGTRLTVT.

The rearrangement uses TRBV5-1 and TRBJ1-1; possibly TRBD1 for D (6 bases). V was trimmed by 0 bases and J by 0 bases, leaving 12 bases between them. This CDR3 spans 16 amino acids. Germline V gene lookup returns CDR1 SGHRS and CDR2 YFSETQ. The CDR3 bases are TGCGCCAGCAGCTTGGGGATACAGGGATTGAACACTGAAGCTTTCTTT. This sequence encodes CASSLGIQGLNTEAFF.

CDR3 nucleotides: TGTGCTAGTGGTTTGGGGACCGGGGAGGGGGTACAGCCCCAGCATTTT. It specifies CASGLGTGEGVQPQHF. The chain employs TRBV12-5 and TRBJ1-5; possible D gene TRBD1, 6 bases. Trimming stripped 1 base from V and 7 bases from J, with 17 bases between. The CDR3 runs to 16 residues. Germline CDR1 is LGHNT and CDR2 is FRNRAP.

The V call is TRBV9, the J call TRBJ2-2, with D uncertain. Trimming took off 2 bases at V and 6 bases at J, with 5 bases between the two ends. Per germline, CDR1 SGDLS and CDR2 YYNGEE. CDR3 length: 12 amino acids. This CDR3 is CASSVSPGELFF. The CDR3 DNA sequence: TGTGCCAGCAGCGTCAGTCCCGGGGAGCTGTTTTTT.

The chain joins TRBV5-1 to TRBJ1-1, with 10 positions matching TRBD1. Germline CDR1 and CDR2: SGHRS and YFSETQ. This CDR3 is 18 amino acids long. Trimming at V came to 2 bases and at J to 0 bases, leaving 10 bases not matched to a gene. Here the CDR3 DNA reads TGCGCCAGCAGCTTTGGTCCGGGACAGGGGTTGATGAACACTGAAGCTTTCTTT. Translating gives CASSFGPGQGLMNTEAFF.

The rearrangement uses TRBV5-7 and TRBJ1-6, with a weak D call TRBD1 (6 bases). TRBV5-7 is annotated as an ORF whose role is uncertain. Trimming took 4 bases from V and 7 from J, leaving 15 bases between them. This CDR3 has 15 residues. The CDR3 loop is CASSKRQVSNSPLHF. CDR3 coding DNA: TGTGCCAGCAGCAAAAGACAGGTAAGCAATTCACCCCTCCACTTT.

This chain uses TRBV12-3 or TRBV12-4 with TRBJ2-1; TRBD1 agrees at 8 bases. There are 12 residues in the CDR3. Trimming cost V 6 bases and J 12 bases; bases outside gene matches: 7. This CDR3 is CASRWTGNRQFF. CDR3 in DNA: TGTGCCAGCAGGTGGACAGGGAATAGGCAGTTCTTC.

The CDR3 DNA reads as TGCGCCAGCAGCTTGTCCAGGGCGAACTATGGCTACACCTTC. It yields the protein CASSLSRANYGYTF. The gene calls are TRBV5-1 and TRBJ1-2, with D possibly being TRBD1 (5 bases). Per the germline V gene, CDR1 is SGHRS and CDR2 is YFSETQ. The V end was cut by 1 base, the J end by 2 bases, with 9 bases between. There are 14 residues in the CDR3. Full variable domain (remainder filled in from reference TRBV5-1 and TRBJ1-2): KAGVTQTPRYLIKTRGQQVTLSCSPISGHRSVSWYQQTPGQGLQFLFEYFSETQRNKGNFPGRFSGRQFSNSRSEMNVSTLELGDSALYLCASSLSRANYGYTFGSGTRLTVV.

The table lists this clone with a few counts. The V and J genes are TRBV6-5 and TRBJ1-1; 8 nucleotides agree with TRBD1. The ends lost 8 bases at V and 5 bases at J; junction bases unmatched: 10. The CDR3 length is 14 residues. CDR1 is MNHEY, CDR2 SVGAGI, per germline. The CDR3 DNA is TGTGCCAGCGGGGAGACAGGGGTAAAGACTGAAGCTTTCTTT. As protein: CASGETGVKTEAFF.

This clone has a single count. V and J are TRBV5-4 and TRBJ1-1, with D perhaps TRBD1 (6 bases). The CDR3 covers 14 residues. Trimming cost V 2 bases and J 11 bases, with 19 bases left between them. Germline-derived CDR1 and CDR2 are SGHNT and YYREEE (reference sequence). Written as DNA, the CDR3 is TGTGCCAGCAGCTTAGGGGGTTCACAGGCCTTTGCTTTCTTT. Translated, it gives CASSLGGSQAFAFF.